Only a few counts were recorded for the clone carrying this T cell receptor beta chain. These data belong to a study of blood T cell repertoires in COVID-19. The wider study: Acute and convalescent COVID-19 specimens originated in the United States, Italy and Spain. T cells, B-cell-depleted T cells, or PBMCs supplied cDNA or gDNA.

The CDR3 consists of 17 residues. V was shortened by 7 bases and J by 5 bases, with 24 bases between the two germline ends. In germline, CDR1 is LNHDA, CDR2 SQIVND (reference sequence). Original methodology: Nucleated cell number was recorded as an estimate derived from reference gene primer amplification. TCRdb keeps only in-frame clones here, not all; method: immunoSEQ multiplex PCR. The V and J calls and clone size are taken from that table; D and trimming were inferred from the DNA. The sample includes just over 150,000 clones, approximately 80% of them seen just once. V is TRBV19 and J is TRBJ1-5; no reliable D call. The sequencing sample was made of peripheral blood. This TCR derives from an elderly woman with acute or convalescent COVID-19. CDR3 sequence: CASNSPTTDGGHQPQHF. The DNA for the CDR3 is TGTGCCAGTAATAGTCCGACGACGGATGGAGGCCATCAGCCCCAGCATTTT.